The 14 T cell receptor beta chains reported below all come from one sample, sequenced in a study of post-analysis software for immune sequencing data (dated by TCRdb to 2015 to 2017). Their cognate antigens are unknown. The paper as a whole reports these results and caveats: A handful of TRBV segments, including TRBV5-6, TRBV5-1 and TRBV20-1, were significantly more frequent in patients than controls.

The method behind the library was PCR. The instrument was an Illumina HiSeq 2500. Unique molecular identifiers were incorporated into TCR beta cDNA libraries to reduce PCR and sequencing biases. TCRdb took the public reads, trimmed them with fastp at Q25, ran MiXCR for clone calling and kept in-frame beta chains. All rows with the same CDR3 protein become a single entry with the most common DNA and genes. The sample has about 460,000 distinct CDR3 sequences on record, around 40% of them singletons. The top ten clonotypes cover 9% to 14% of the sample. Sequenced input: blood. Every receptor here comes from a girl aged 10 to 17 with multiple sclerosis.

This chain connects TRBV7-9 to TRBJ2-7; TRBD2 is a possible D gene (7 bases). Trimming took off 4 bases at V and 5 bases at J, with 21 bases between the two ends. This CDR3 spans 16 amino acids. Germline V gene data show CDR1 as SEHNR and CDR2 as FQNEAQ (reference sequence). The CDR3 nucleotides read TGTGCCAGCAGCTCCATGACAGGACTAGGATCCAACGAGCAGTACTTC. This gives the protein CASSSMTGLGSNEQYF.

This chain links TRBV2 with TRBJ1-2; D call uncertain. V shed 8 bases and J shed 3 bases, with 13 bases lying between them. Germline CDR1 is SNHLY and CDR2 is FYNNEI. The CDR3 sequence is 13 residues long. The CDR3 DNA reads as TGTGCCAGCGGGGAACAGAACCACTATGGCTACACCTTC. This encodes CASGEQNHYGYTF.

This rearrangement joins TRBV20-1 to TRBJ2-1, with 10 bases identical to TRBD1. The CDR3 covers 14 residues. The ends lost 2 bases at V and 3 bases at J; junction bases unmatched: 1. Germline lookup yields CDR1 DFQATT and CDR2 SNEGSKA (reference sequence). The CDR3 loop reads CSARRTGGYNEQFF. The CDR3 region has the DNA TGCAGTGCTAGAAGGACAGGGGGCTACAATGAGCAGTTCTTC.

The V gene is TRBV20-1, the J gene TRBJ1-5; D possibly corresponds to TRBD1 (6 bases). The CDR3 spans 16 residues. Germline values: CDR1 DFQATT, CDR2 SNEGSKA (reference sequence). Trimming took 4 bases from V and 0 from J, leaving 16 bases between them. The CDR3 nucleotides read TGCAGTGCTACTACCGGGACATACTATAGCAATCAGCCCCAGCATTTT. Its protein is CSATTGTYYSNQPQHF.

The V and J genes are TRBV29-1 and TRBJ2-1; TRBD2 matches 10 bases. The CDR3 sequence is 16 residues long. Per germline, CDR1 SQVTM and CDR2 ANQGSEA. The ends lost 4 bases at V and 2 bases at J; junction bases unmatched: 8. The CDR3 nucleotides are TGCAGCGTTGGGCTAGCGGGAGCCCAAGCCTACAATGAGCAGTTCTTC. Translation gives CSVGLAGAQAYNEQFF.

The rearrangement uses TRBV20-1 and TRBJ2-5; possible D gene TRBD2, 5 bases. The DNA end is a closer match to TRBJ2-7, so the J assignment may be wrong. The germline V gene encodes CDR1 DFQATT and CDR2 SNEGSKA (reference sequence). The CDR3 loop spans 13 amino acids. Written as DNA, the CDR3 is TGCAGTGCTAGAGGAGGGCAGAACTACGAGCAGTACTTC. It is translated as CSARGGQNYEQYF.

The chain combines TRBV5-5 with TRBJ2-7; 14 bases line up with TRBD2. The CDR3 has 16 amino acids. Per the germline V gene, CDR1 is SGHKS and CDR2 is YYEKEE (reference sequence). The V and J ends lost 0 bases and 5 bases, in that order; junction bases with no gene match: 4. This CDR3 is CASSLGLAGGFDEQYF. As DNA, the CDR3 is TGTGCCAGCAGCTTGGGACTAGCGGGAGGGTTTGACGAGCAGTACTTC.

V usage is TRBV12-3 or TRBV12-4 and J usage is TRBJ1-4; D remains unclear. V was clipped by 1 base and J by 4 bases, with 7 bases between them. This CDR3 region has 14 residues. CDR3 sequence reads: CASSLGLHNEKLFF. CDR3 bases: TGTGCCAGCAGTTTAGGTCTACATAATGAAAAACTGTTTTTT.

The chain employs TRBV5-1 and TRBJ2-5, with 10 bases aligning to TRBD1. J gave up 2 bases and V 4 bases, and 8 bases lay outside the gene matches. CDR1 and CDR2 (germline): SGHRS, YFSETQ. This CDR3 is built from 16 residues. Written as DNA, the CDR3 is TGCGCCAGCAGCCAGCGGACAGGGGGGGCTCAAGAGACCCAGTACTTC. As protein: CASSQRTGGAQETQYF. The full variable domain, in which reference TRBV5-1 and TRBJ2-5 provide the parts outside the CDR3, is KAGVTQTPRYLIKTRGQQVTLSCSPISGHRSVSWYQQTPGQGLQFLFEYFSETQRNKGNFPGRFSGRQFSNSRSEMNVSTLELGDSALYLCASSQRTGGAQETQYFGPGTRLLVL.

In this sample, this clonotype turned up a few times. V gene TRBV6-2 or TRBV6-3 combines with J gene TRBJ2-3; no reliable D call. V was clipped by 2 bases and J by 6 bases, with 3 bases between them. This CDR3 comprises 11 residues. The germline CDR1 and CDR2 sequences are MNHEY and SVGEGT. CDR3 in DNA: TGTGCCAGCAGTTACGGGGATACGCAGTATTTT. It codes for CASSYGDTQYF.

J is TRBJ1-1 and V is TRBV6-1, with no clear D. The V gene lost 7 bases and the J gene lost 4 bases, with 16 bases spanning the gap. The length of the CDR3 is 14 residues. CDR1 is MNHNS and CDR2 is SASEGT in the germline V gene. The CDR3 here is CASTSEPWSTEAFF. In nucleotides, the CDR3 is TGTGCCAGCACTTCCGAACCTTGGAGCACTGAAGCTTTCTTT.

The rearrangement joins TRBV7-3 to TRBJ2-7; D is unclear. CDR1 SGHTA and CDR2 FQGTGA come from the germline V gene. Trimming removed 5 bases at V and 6 bases at J, with 14 bases between. The CDR3 spans 13 residues. The CDR3 protein is CASSPQPMGEQYF. The CDR3 region has the DNA TGTGCCAGCAGCCCTCAACCAATGGGCGAGCAGTACTTC.

CDR3 amino acids: CASSMGLADEPEQYF. CDR3 coding DNA: TGTGCCAGTAGTATGGGACTAGCGGACGAACCCGAGCAGTACTTC. This sequence joins TRBV19 and TRBJ2-7, with 11 nucleotides matching TRBD2. This CDR3 has 15 amino acids. Unmatched junction bases numbered 7, after V lost 3 bases and J lost 6 bases. Germline V gene sequence: CDR1 LNHDA, CDR2 SQIVND (reference sequence).

The rearrangement uses TRBV12-3 or TRBV12-4 and TRBJ2-4; tentatively, D is TRBD2 (7 bases). Judging by the DNA end, TRBJ2-7 fits better; the J call may be wrong. This CDR3 contains 18 residues. The CDR3 sequence: CASSSPTVGGAICYEQYF. CDR3 DNA sequence: TGTGCCAGCAGTTCTCCCACAGTTGGGGGGGCGATCTGCTACGAGCAGTACTTC.